The 14 T cell receptor beta chains below come from one sample, sequenced in a study of CD8 T cells in ankylosing spondylitis. TCRdb itself ran the 5' RACE reads through MiXCR, one entry per CDR3 protein. Altogether 300,000 to 350,000 distinct CDR3 sequences are present, roughly 12% being singletons, with the ten largest covering more than 7%. The sample comprised blood, either unsorted or a sorted T cell fraction (not recorded which). The receptors derive from a female donor with ankylosing spondylitis or in good health (not recorded which).

This clonotype was counted ten times or more. This rearrangement joins TRBV9 to TRBJ2-6; D not certain. Germline V gene data show CDR1 as SGDLS and CDR2 as YYNGEE. The V end lost 2 bases, the J end lost 0 bases, and 3 bases lay between the germline ends. CDR3 length: 14 residues. The CDR3 protein is CASSVDSGANVLTF. CDR3 coding DNA: TGTGCCAGCAGCGTCGACTCTGGGGCCAACGTCCTGACTTTC.

This clonotype was seen many times. The CDR3 nucleotides are TGTGCCAGCAGCTTAGGTCGATGGGAGTCCCGAAACAATGAGCAGTTCTTC. Amino acid sequence: CASSLGRWESRNNEQFF. This chain joins TRBV7-9 and TRBJ2-1, with a weak D call TRBD2 (5 bases). Per germline, CDR1 SEHNR and CDR2 FQNEAQ (reference sequence). The V end was cut by 1 base, the J end by 5 bases, with 18 bases between. The CDR3 runs 17 residues.

V usage is TRBV5-1 and J usage is TRBJ1-2; D uncertain. From germline, CDR1 is SGHRS and CDR2 YFSETQ. The CDR3 has 14 amino acids. The ends were cut back, 2 bases at V and 3 bases at J, with 11 bases in the middle. DNA of the CDR3: TGCGCCAGCAGCTTAGAGACTCCCCACTATGGCTACACCTTC. This sequence encodes CASSLETPHYGYTF.

The rearrangement uses TRBV15 and TRBJ1-4; D gene ambiguous. V dropped 0 bases and J dropped 4 bases, with 15 bases sitting between them. Germline V lookup: CDR1 LNHNV, CDR2 YYDKDF (reference sequence). There are 17 residues in the CDR3. Written as DNA, the CDR3 is TGTGCCACCAGCAGAGATCGGCTCAACAGTTATAATGAAAAACTGTTTTTT. This gives the protein CATSRDRLNSYNEKLFF.

This clonotype was seen at least ten times. The chain carries TRBV27 and TRBJ2-1; TRBD2 matches at 16 bases. Looked up from germline, CDR1 is MNHEY and CDR2 is SMNVEV (reference sequence). Losses at the gene ends were 6 bases for V and 9 bases for J; bases not matched to a gene: 5. The CDR3 length is 15 residues. CDR3 sequence: CASSPGTSGRVEQFF. The CDR3 nucleotides read TGTGCCAGCAGCCCCGGGACTAGCGGGAGGGTTGAGCAGTTCTTC.

Ten or more counts support this clonotype. This chain connects TRBV5-1 to TRBJ2-3; 9 nucleotides match TRBD1. CDR3 length: 16 residues. The ends lost 0 bases at V and 4 bases at J; junction bases unmatched: 6. Germline CDR1 is SGHRS and CDR2 is YFSETQ. CDR3 in DNA: TGCGCCAGCAGCTTGGGAAACACAGGGGGCGCAGATACGCAGTATTTT. Its translation: CASSLGNTGGADTQYF.

This clonotype was seen repeatedly, ten times or more. The rearrangement joins TRBV12-3 or TRBV12-4 to TRBJ1-4; D is undetermined. Trimming stripped 6 bases from V and 8 bases from J, with 13 bases between. The CDR3 has 13 residues. The CDR3 bases are TGTGCCAGCAGACCCGCCTTGGACGAAAAACTGTTTTTT. Translated: CASRPALDEKLFF.

This clonotype was seen at least ten times. The J gene is TRBJ2-1, the V gene TRBV29-1; D possibly corresponds to TRBD1 (6 bases). Germline V gives CDR1 SQVTM, CDR2 ANQGSEA. Trimming cost V 6 bases and J 4 bases, with 16 bases left between them. CDR3 size: 14 residues. DNA for the CDR3: TGCAGCGTAAGACCCCCGGACAGATACAATGAGCAGTTCTTC. Its protein is CSVRPPDRYNEQFF.

This clonotype was detected many times. V and J are TRBV27 and TRBJ2-5, with 10 nucleotides matching TRBD2. The J segment lost 3 bases and the V segment lost 2 bases, leaving 3 bases of the junction unmatched. The V gene's germline CDR1 is MNHEY and CDR2 SMNVEV (reference sequence). This CDR3 has 15 residues. The CDR3 reads CASSLRLAGEETQYF. The CDR3 nucleotides read TGTGCCAGCAGTTTACGGCTAGCGGGAGAAGAGACCCAGTACTTC.

This clonotype showed up many times. The CDR3 region has the DNA TGCGCCAGCAGCCAAGTGGCTACAAACCAAGAGACCCAGTACTTC. Its translation: CASSQVATNQETQYF. The rearrangement uses TRBV4-3 and TRBJ2-5, with D hard to call. V was clipped by 1 base and J by 0 bases, with 9 bases between them. The CDR3 covers 15 residues. Germline assignment: CDR1 LGHNA and CDR2 YSLEER.

In this sample, this clonotype turned up a few times. The chain links TRBV2 to TRBJ1-2; D is undetermined. Germline lookup yields CDR1 SNHLY and CDR2 FYNNEI. The V end was cut by 6 bases, the J end by 0 bases, with 14 bases between. The length of the CDR3 is 15 residues. CDR3 loop: CASRPRTDSNYGYTF. As DNA, the CDR3 is TGTGCCAGCAGACCTAGGACGGATTCTAACTATGGCTACACCTTC.

In this sample, this clonotype turned up a few times. The J gene is TRBJ2-2, the V gene TRBV11-2; 9 bases line up with TRBD2. With V trimmed by 6 bases and J by 0 bases, 8 bases remained unmatched. CDR3 length: 17 amino acids. Germline-derived CDR1 and CDR2 are SGHAT and FQNNGV. The DNA of the CDR3 is TGTGCCAGCAGGACCAGCGGGGGGACACCGAACACCGGGGAGCTGTTTTTT. Its protein product is CASRTSGGTPNTGELFF.

This clonotype showed up just a few times. This rearrangement joins TRBV28 to TRBJ2-1; TRBD2 agrees at 8 bases. The V segment lost 1 base and the J segment 5 bases; nucleotides outside the gene matches: 7. The germline CDR1 and CDR2 sequences are MDHEN and SYDVKM. The CDR3 extends over 16 amino acids. The CDR3 DNA reads as TGTGCCAGCAGTTTATTGGGTACCGGGAGGGACAATGAGCAGTTCTTC. As protein: CASSLLGTGRDNEQFF. The whole variable domain, remainder taken from reference TRBV28 and TRBJ2-1, is DVKVTQSSRYLVKRTGEKVFLECVQDMDHENMFWYRQDPGLGLRLIYFSYDVKMKEKGDIPEGYSVSREKKERFSLILESASTNQTSMYLCASSLLGTGRDNEQFFGPGTRLTVL.

With respect to this clonotype: Being one base from a much bigger clone, this may be a read error. This chain uses TRBV20-1 with TRBJ1-1; D may be TRBD1 (5 bases). Looked up from germline, CDR1 is DFQATT and CDR2 is SNEGSKA (reference sequence). This CDR3 region has 14 residues. The DNA for the CDR3 is TGCAGTGCTCTGCCCCGACAGTACAGCACTGAAGCTTTATTT. Its translation: CSALPRQYSTEALF.